This T cell receptor (beta chain) was captured by sequencing in a study of CD8 T cells in ankylosing spondylitis. Study findings and constraints: Disease-linked clones proved CD8+ and comparatively uncommon in peripheral blood. Earlier reports found some motif variants in synovial fluid and blood in reactive arthritis.

Quantitative 5'-RACE with molecular barcodes produced the TCR beta libraries. A single record per CDR3 protein comes from TCRdb applying MiXCR to the 5' RACE reads. This sample has about 240,000 distinct CDR3 sequences, with 10% to 13% found just once. In its sample, this clonotype was seen many times. Its antigen remains unidentified. V lost 3 bases and J 0 bases, leaving 12 bases between the germline ends. The CDR3 has 16 residues. Sequenced material: blood, either unsorted or a sorted T cell fraction (not recorded which). The receptor comes from a male donor with ankylosing spondylitis or in good health (not recorded which). The chain joins TRBV12-3 or TRBV12-4 to TRBJ1-5, with a tentative D call TRBD1 (5 bases). CDR3 amino acids: CASSLVGGSSNQPQHF. In DNA, the CDR3 is TGTGCCAGCAGTTTGGTCGGGGGTAGTAGCAATCAGCCCCAGCATTTT.